The 4 T cell receptor beta chains below all came from one sample that was sequenced in a study of T-cell reconstitution after alpha-beta-depleted transplantation in children. Unique molecular identifiers were built into the TCRbeta library. TCRdb re-called the PCR reads through MiXCR, storing one row per CDR3 protein. The sample has almost 500,000 distinct CDR3 sequences, around 13% seen once; the top ten hold under 7%. This specimen was PBMCs from the stem cell graft donor, taken from the stem cell graft. These receptors were obtained from a human donor who donated a stem cell graft to a child with combined immunodeficiency.

The V call is TRBV6-2 or TRBV6-3, the J call TRBJ1-6, with D tentatively TRBD1 (5 bases). V dropped 2 bases and J dropped 10 bases, with 18 bases sitting between them. The germline V gene has CDR1 MNHEY and CDR2 SVGEGT. The CDR3 totals 16 residues. The CDR3 nucleotides are TGTGCCAGCAGTTACGCGTTGCCAGGGCTGAACTCACCCCTCCACTTT. Translating it yields CASSYALPGLNSPLHF.

The chain employs TRBV12-3 or TRBV12-4 and TRBJ2-1; D is undetermined. The CDR3 is made up of 15 amino acids. Trimming removed 7 bases from V and 3 bases from J, with 16 bases in between. The CDR3 DNA follows: TGTGCCAGCACCCCCCGAAGTCCCAGCTACAATGAGCAGTTCTTC. Its translation is CASTPRSPSYNEQFF.

This clonotype was counted between two and nine times. Its ends do not fully match the called genes, so a read error is possible. The genes are TRBV19 and TRBJ1-1, with 8 bases aligning to TRBD1. Germline V gives CDR1 LNHDA, CDR2 SQIVND (reference sequence). The CDR3 is made up of 10 amino acids. The CDR3 DNA is TGTGCCAGTAGTATAGAGGACAGGGTATTT. It specifies CASSIEDRVF.

In its sample, this clonotype was seen a few times. This chain joins TRBV6-1 and TRBJ2-5, with TRBD2 identical over 7 bases. Germline V lookup: CDR1 MNHNS, CDR2 SASEGT. The CDR3 runs 13 residues. After removal of 6 bases from V and 9 bases from J, the junction contained 10 bases not matched to a gene. In nucleotides, the CDR3 is TGTGCCAGCAGGGGGGGGAGTACTAGGGCCCAGTACTTC. Its protein product is CASRGGSTRAQYF.